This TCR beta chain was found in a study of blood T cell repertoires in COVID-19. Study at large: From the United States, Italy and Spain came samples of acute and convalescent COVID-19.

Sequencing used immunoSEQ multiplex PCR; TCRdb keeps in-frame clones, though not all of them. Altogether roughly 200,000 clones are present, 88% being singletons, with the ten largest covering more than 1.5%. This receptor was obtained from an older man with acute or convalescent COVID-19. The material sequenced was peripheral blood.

The CDR3 here is CASSRSQEETQYF. For the CDR3, the DNA is TGTGCCAGCAGTCGGTCCCAAGAAGAGACCCAGTACTTC. This chain links TRBV5-4 with TRBJ2-5; D is undetermined. The CDR3 has 13 residues. V lost 5 bases and J lost 3, with 11 bases in between. Per germline, CDR1 SGHNT and CDR2 YYREEE (reference sequence).